The 19 T cell receptor beta chains in this list originate from one sample, sequenced in a study of beta chain features in type 1 diabetes (dated by TCRdb to the late 2010s). What the work shows at the level of the full study, not this receptor alone: In all four CD4+ subsets, TCRB CDR3 length was moderately but significantly shorter in type 1 diabetes patients.

The library relied on the immunoSEQ multiplex PCR assay. The entire isolated RNA was reverse transcribed using the High Capacity cDNA Reverse Transcription Kit, and thus expressed TCRB transcripts were sequenced. Drawn from immuneACCESS, this table holds only the in-frame rearrangements with V and J called that TCRdb kept. Clones are partly lost; checked studies trace under half to an unresolved V gene and leave the rest unexplained. The sample includes 250,000 to 350,000 clones, with approximately 16% observed a single time. In total, the top ten clones hold about 0.014% of the sample. These receptors have no known antigen. The sequenced material came from naive CD4+ T cells from blood. Sample cell subset or site, as interpreted from the label and publication: true naive CD4+ T cells. All receptors come from a man aged 18 to 29 with type 1 diabetes.

In its sample, this clone was seen a few times. V usage is TRBV28 and J usage is TRBJ2-3, with a weak D call TRBD1 (6 bases). Germline V gene lookup returns CDR1 MDHEN and CDR2 SYDVKM. CDR3 length equals 15 residues. V lost 2 bases and J lost 6, with 15 bases in between. The CDR3 coding sequence is TGTGCCAGCAGTTTAGGGGGCTCCGATCCGGATACGCAGTATTTT. Translating gives CASSLGGSDPDTQYF.

V is TRBV5-8 and J is TRBJ2-1, with 14 bases lining up with TRBD2. The J segment lost 4 bases and the V segment lost 3 bases, leaving 9 bases of the junction unmatched. CDR1 SGHTS and CDR2 YDEGEE come from the germline V gene. This CDR3 is 18 amino acids long. The DNA for the CDR3 is TGTGCCAGCAGCTGGGGGGGACTAGCGGGAGTAATTTACAATGAGCAGTTCTTC. Translation gives CASSWGGLAGVIYNEQFF. Full variable domain (missing parts from reference TRBV5-8 and TRBJ2-1): EAGVTQSPTHLIKTRGQQATLRCSPISGHTSVYWYQQALGLGLQFLLWYDEGEERNRGNFPPRFSGRQFPNYSSELNVNALELEDSALYLCASSWGGLAGVIYNEQFFGPGTRLTVL.

The chain has TRBV15 and TRBJ1-2, with TRBD1 matching over 7 bases. CDR1 is LNHNV and CDR2 is YYDKDF in the germline V gene (reference sequence). The V gene end was trimmed by 0 bases and the J gene end by 4 bases; junction bases not matched to a gene: 5. CDR3 length: 15 amino acids. The CDR3: CATSRDGTAPYGYTF. For the CDR3, the DNA is TGTGCCACCAGCAGAGATGGGACAGCTCCCTATGGCTACACCTTC.

This clone was found a few times. The V gene is TRBV23-1, the J gene TRBJ2-7, with 7 bases matching TRBD1. TRBV23-1 is sorted into the ORF group, with uncertain function. This CDR3 comprises 16 residues. V lost 2 bases, J lost 0 bases, and 7 bases stayed unmatched. CDR3 sequence reads: CASSQSLRDSSYEQYF. Written as DNA, the CDR3 is TGCGCCAGCAGTCAAAGTTTGAGGGACAGCTCCTACGAGCAGTACTTC.

This clone has only a few counts. The V gene is TRBV7-2, the J gene TRBJ1-2; D not resolved. The V gene's germline CDR1 is SGHTA and CDR2 FQGNSA. The CDR3 totals 11 residues. Trimming removed 4 bases from V and 4 bases from J, with 4 bases in between. The CDR3 region has the DNA TGTGCCAGCAGCTCTTCCTATGGCTACACCTTC. Residues: CASSSSYGYTF.

This clone was found a few times. The CDR3 DNA follows: TGCGCCAGCAGCTTCGCAGGGGCAGATACGCAGTATTTT. Its translation is CASSFAGADTQYF. The V and J genes are TRBV5-1 and TRBJ2-3; tentatively, D is TRBD1 (6 bases). V lost 2 bases and J lost 4, with 8 bases in between. Per germline, CDR1 SGHRS and CDR2 YFSETQ. This CDR3 spans 13 amino acids.

This clone was observed a handful of times. This chain uses TRBV23-1 with TRBJ1-2, with D perhaps matching TRBD1 (6 bases). TRBV23-1 qualifies as an ORF whose function is uncertain. The CDR3 is 15 amino acids. Trimming removed 2 bases at V and 4 bases at J, with 14 bases between. The CDR3 sequence: CASSQPYRDSYGYTF. CDR3 sequence (DNA): TGCGCCAGCAGTCAACCCTACAGGGATAGCTATGGCTACACCTTC.

This clone was recorded a few times. V usage is TRBV28 and J usage is TRBJ1-1, with D unclear. The germline V gene encodes CDR1 MDHEN and CDR2 SYDVKM. V was cut by 5 bases and J by 7 bases, with 5 bases left in between. The CDR3 consists of 10 residues. This CDR3 is CASSTNEAFF. CDR3 DNA: TGTGCCAGCAGTACAAATGAAGCTTTCTTT.

This chain uses TRBV12-5 with TRBJ2-2; the D gene is possibly TRBD2 (6 bases). The V gene lost 3 bases and the J gene lost 4 bases, with 9 bases spanning the gap. This CDR3 comprises 14 residues. Germline CDR1 reads LGHNT; CDR2 reads FRNRAP. The CDR3 nucleotides are TGTGCTAGTGGTTTTCTGGGGGGCACCGGGGAGCTGTTTTTT. This gives the protein CASGFLGGTGELFF.

This clone was seen only once. V gene TRBV5-1 combines with J gene TRBJ2-5; no clear D. The CDR3 sequence is 13 residues long. CDR1 SGHRS and CDR2 YFSETQ come from the germline V gene. Trimming removed 7 bases at V and 5 bases at J, with 15 bases between. The CDR3 loop reads CASCAWVGETQYF. Written as DNA, the CDR3 is TGCGCCAGCTGTGCATGGGTGGGCGAGACCCAGTACTTC.

This chain joins TRBV6-6 and TRBJ1-1, with 8 bases that match TRBD1. Germline V gene sequence: CDR1 MNHNY, CDR2 SVGAGI (reference sequence). The CDR3 covers 15 residues. Unmatched junction bases numbered 5, after V lost 5 bases and J lost 0 bases. This chain's CDR3 is CASSPGGNMNTEAFF. CDR3 in DNA: TGTGCCAGCAGTCCAGGGGGCAACATGAACACTGAAGCTTTCTTT.

The chain employs TRBV28 and TRBJ1-2; 9 bases fit TRBD1. The CDR3 spans 14 residues. CDR1 MDHEN and CDR2 SYDVKM come from the germline V gene. Trimming at V came to 6 bases and at J to 6 bases, leaving 8 bases not matched to a gene. The CDR3 protein is CASSRGQGRDGYTF. The CDR3 DNA follows: TGTGCCAGCAGCCGGGGACAGGGACGGGATGGCTACACCTTC.

In DNA form, the CDR3 reads TGTGCCAGCAGCGTAGGGAGCGGTAATACGCAGTATTTT. Amino acids: CASSVGSGNTQYF. The genes are TRBV9 and TRBJ2-3; D is possibly TRBD2 (5 bases). The CDR3 length is 13 residues. Germline CDR1 reads SGDLS; CDR2 reads YYNGEE. V was cut by 0 bases and J by 7 bases, with 9 bases left in between.

This rearrangement joins TRBV15 to TRBJ1-2, with TRBD1 matching over 9 bases. This CDR3 region has 13 residues. From germline, CDR1 is LNHNV and CDR2 YYDKDF (reference sequence). V was clipped by 1 base and J by 7 bases; unmatched bases: 1. DNA of the CDR3: TGTGCCACCAGCAGAGGGACAGGGGCTGGCTACACCTTC. It translates to CATSRGTGAGYTF.

V usage is TRBV4-3 and J usage is TRBJ2-3; D gene unclear. Trimming removed 4 bases from V and 6 bases from J, with 11 bases in between. The CDR3 is made up of 13 amino acids. Germline CDR1 is LGHNA and CDR2 is YSLEER. The CDR3 region is CASSPSGIDTQYF. DNA for the CDR3: TGCGCCAGCAGCCCCTCAGGAATTGATACGCAGTATTTT.

The chain recombines TRBV7-2 with TRBJ2-2; 7 bases are shared with TRBD1. Germline trimming cut 4 bases from V and 2 bases from J; bases unmatched to any gene: 7. CDR1 is SGHTA and CDR2 is FQGNSA in the germline V gene. The CDR3 length is 16 residues. In DNA, the CDR3 is TGTGCCAGCAGCTCCCGGTGGGACAGAAACACCGGGGAGCTGTTTTTT. It specifies CASSSRWDRNTGELFF.

As for this clone: Other DNA sequences from this sample encode an identical CDR3 as well. This rearrangement joins TRBV28 to TRBJ2-7; a possible D gene is TRBD1 (5 bases). V dropped 5 bases and J dropped 4 bases, with 6 bases sitting between them. The CDR3 extends over 11 amino acids. CDR1 and CDR2 (germline): MDHEN, SYDVKM. The CDR3 loop is CASSRQYEQYF. Here the CDR3 DNA reads TGTGCCAGCAGTCGACAGTACGAGCAGTACTTC.

This chain uses TRBV10-3 with TRBJ2-7; D is ambiguous. V gave up 2 bases and J gave up 2 bases, with 13 bases separating them. The germline CDR1 and CDR2 sequences are ENHRY and SYGVKD. This CDR3 comprises 15 residues. This chain's CDR3 is CAISEMAGETYEQYF. In DNA, the CDR3 is TGTGCCATCAGTGAGATGGCAGGTGAGACCTACGAGCAGTACTTC.

This clone was seen only a few times. The rearrangement uses TRBV29-1 and TRBJ1-2; no firm D call. Germline loops: CDR1 SQVTM, CDR2 ANQGSEA. The CDR3 has 13 amino acids. Between the trimmed V and J ends, which lost 1 base and 4 bases, there was a span of 10 bases. CDR3 loop: CSVEGPGSYGYTF. CDR3 DNA sequence: TGCAGCGTTGAAGGTCCGGGGAGCTATGGCTACACCTTC.